One sample yielded the 5 T cell receptor beta chains listed below, sequenced in a study of shared clonotypes between healthy human individuals (dated by TCRdb to about 2020). CD8 naive samples consisted of CD45RO-negative cells that were positively selected for CCR7, yielding a CD45RA+CCR7+ population without TemRA cells. The library came from the immunoSEQ multiplex PCR assay. TCRdb stores this immuneACCESS table with in-frame sequences only. Part of the clones is absent; in the studies checked, under half of the shortfall reflects unresolved V genes, and no reason is known for the rest. The sample includes around 580,000 clones, with 95% to 98% observed a single time. 0.3% of the sample belongs to the ten largest clones. The specimen sequenced was naive CD8+ T cells sorted from blood. The sample's cell subset or site label is to be understood as: CD45RA+CCR7+. The receptors shown here come from a man younger than 40 in good health.

V is TRBV27 and J is TRBJ1-1; possible D gene TRBD1, 5 bases. The CDR3 spans 14 residues. Trimming took off 7 bases at V and 1 base at J, with 13 bases between the two ends. Germline V lookup: CDR1 MNHEY, CDR2 SMNVEV (reference sequence). The CDR3 DNA reads as TGTGCCAGCACTCCTTTGGGGGAGAACACTGAAGCTTTCTTT. Its protein is CASTPLGENTEAFF.

The chain joins TRBV7-9 to TRBJ2-5; 9 nucleotides line up with TRBD2. The CDR3 contains 16 residues. Losses at the gene ends were 2 bases for V and 2 bases for J; bases not matched to a gene: 6. CDR1 is SEHNR, CDR2 FQNEAQ, per germline (reference sequence). CDR3 protein: CASSLFTSGYQETQYF. CDR3 nucleotide sequence: TGTGCCAGCAGCTTATTCACTAGCGGGTATCAAGAGACCCAGTACTTC.

The J gene is TRBJ1-5, the V gene TRBV7-6; D is unclear. V was pared by 1 base and J by 6 bases, with 10 bases between. The CDR3 totals 14 residues. Germline-derived CDR1 and CDR2 are SGHVS and FNYEAQ. The DNA of the CDR3 is TGTGCCAGCAGCTTAGGCTTGCTTGGTCAGCCCCAGCATTTT. Protein: CASSLGLLGQPQHF.

The chain links TRBV5-1 to TRBJ2-7; 9 bases map to TRBD1. Germline lookup yields CDR1 SGHRS and CDR2 YFSETQ. The CDR3 consists of 13 residues. Trimming removed 5 bases from V and 5 bases from J; junction bases left unmatched: 5. In DNA form, the CDR3 reads TGCGCCAGCAGTTACACAGGGGGCGACGAGCAGTACTTC. Its translation is CASSYTGGDEQYF.

The chain has TRBV7-9 and TRBJ2-1, with 11 bases that match TRBD1. The length of the CDR3 is 16 residues. The V gene's germline CDR1 is SEHNR and CDR2 FQNEAQ (reference sequence). The V segment lost 4 bases and the J segment 6 bases; nucleotides outside the gene matches: 8. The CDR3 coding sequence is TGTGCCAGCAGCTCTGATAGGGACAGGGGGATCAATGAGCAGTTCTTC. This sequence encodes CASSSDRDRGINEQFF.